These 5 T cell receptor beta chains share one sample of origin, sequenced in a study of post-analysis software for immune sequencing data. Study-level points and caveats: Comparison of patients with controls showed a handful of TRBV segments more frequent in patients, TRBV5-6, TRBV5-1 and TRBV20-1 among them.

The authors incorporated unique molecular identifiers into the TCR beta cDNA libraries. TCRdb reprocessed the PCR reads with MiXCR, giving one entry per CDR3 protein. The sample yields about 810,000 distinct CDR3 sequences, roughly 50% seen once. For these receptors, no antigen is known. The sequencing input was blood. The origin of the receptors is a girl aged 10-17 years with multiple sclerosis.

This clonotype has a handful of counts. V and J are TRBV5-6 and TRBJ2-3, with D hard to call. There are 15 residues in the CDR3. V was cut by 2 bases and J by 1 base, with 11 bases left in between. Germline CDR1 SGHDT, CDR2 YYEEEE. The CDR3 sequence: CASSLRAPGTDTQYF. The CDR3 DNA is TGTGCCAGCAGCTTACGAGCGCCCGGCACAGATACGCAGTATTTT.

The CDR3 coding sequence is TGTGCCAGCAGTCCTCGACTAGTGGATACGCAGTATTTT. Translating gives CASSPRLVDTQYF. The chain joins TRBV27 to TRBJ2-3, with a weak D call TRBD2 (6 bases). The CDR3 runs to 13 residues. The germline gives CDR1 MNHEY, CDR2 SMNVEV (reference sequence). Trimming took 5 bases from V and 6 from J, leaving 12 bases between them.

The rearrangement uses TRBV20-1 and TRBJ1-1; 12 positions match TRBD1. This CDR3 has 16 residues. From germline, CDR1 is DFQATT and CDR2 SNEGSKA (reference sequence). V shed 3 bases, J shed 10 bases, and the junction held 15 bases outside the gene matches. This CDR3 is CSASAGTGGGGRVAFF. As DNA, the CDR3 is TGCAGTGCTAGTGCCGGGACAGGGGGCGGAGGAAGGGTAGCTTTCTTT.

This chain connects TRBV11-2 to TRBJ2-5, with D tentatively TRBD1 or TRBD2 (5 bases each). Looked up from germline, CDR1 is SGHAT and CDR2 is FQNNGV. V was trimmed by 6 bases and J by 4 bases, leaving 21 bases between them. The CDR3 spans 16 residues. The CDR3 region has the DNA TGTGCCAGCAGTAATCGAATCGGGACCCGGGTAGAGACCCAGTACTTC. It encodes CASSNRIGTRVETQYF.

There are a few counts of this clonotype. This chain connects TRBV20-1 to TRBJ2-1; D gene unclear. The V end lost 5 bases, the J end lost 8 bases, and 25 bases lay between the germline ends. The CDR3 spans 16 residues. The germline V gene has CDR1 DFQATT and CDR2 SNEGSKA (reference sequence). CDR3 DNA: TGCAGTGCTTCTTCCCCCCTATCCCGAGCCCCCCATGAGCAGTTCTTC. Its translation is CSASSPLSRAPHEQFF.